The clone carrying this T cell receptor (beta chain) was found a few times. The antigen is undetermined. This record belongs to a study of regulatory T cells in long-lasting Graves disease. Sample time point: newly diagnosed GD, antithyroid drugs for less than 3 months. PBMC RNA served as the TCR library source. Graves' disease diagnosis was established per American Thyroid Association guidelines. Overall study results and limits: It is possible that accuracy was reduced by the small size of the sample.

Construction of TCR beta libraries relied on iRepertoire HTBI primers and on Arm-PCR targeting CDR3 regions. TCRdb analysed the multiplex PCR reads with MiXCR anew, one entry per CDR3 protein. In the table there are hundreds of thousands of distinct CDR3 sequences, roughly 15% of which are singletons. This sample also belongs to another study, concerning T cells in Graves' hyperthyroidism and ophthalmopathy. From that paper: The study based diagnoses on clinical symptoms, serum thyroxine and TRAb, thyroid ultrasound and orbital computed tomography.

The sequence derives from a woman aged 30 to 39 with Graves disease. The source was peripheral blood mononuclear cells (PBMCs), collected at new diagnosis, from a patient treated with antithyroid drugs.

This chain's CDR3 is CASSRGGGTGNTEAFF. The CDR3 nucleotides read TGTGCCAGTAGTAGGGGCGGAGGGACAGGGAACACTGAAGCTTTCTTT. The chain carries TRBV19 and TRBJ1-1; 8 positions match TRBD1. The CDR3 extends over 16 amino acids. Germline assignment: CDR1 LNHDA and CDR2 SQIVND (reference sequence). V shed 4 bases and J 1 base; nucleotides not matched to a gene: 8. Looking up the rest from reference TRBV19 and TRBJ1-1 gives the full variable domain: DGGITQSPKYLFRKEGQNVTLSCEQNLNHDAMYWYRQDPGQGLRLIYYSQIVNDFQKGDIAEGYSVSREKKESFPLTVTSAQKNPTAFYLCASSRGGGTGNTEAFFGQGTRLTVV.